This T cell receptor beta chain comes out of a study of cytomegalovirus exposure and HLA in healthy donors. This clone came up a few times. At one end the junction does not follow the germline gene, possibly because of a read error. Germline assignment: CDR1 SEHNR and CDR2 FQNEAQ (reference sequence). This CDR3 comprises 18 residues. Primers: 60 Vbeta forward and 13 Jbeta reverse. Profiled with immunoSEQ multiplex PCR; TCRdb holds only in-frame clones, not every one. The sample shows 150,000 or so clones, about 79% of them seen only once. Sequences were obtained from PBMCs. The rearrangement links TRBV7-9 to TRBJ2-6, with 10 positions matching TRBD2. The receptor comes from a man in his forties in good health and CMV-seropositive. This CDR3 is CASSPRLAGNSGANGLTF. In nucleotides, the CDR3 is TGTGCCAGCAGCCCCCGACTAGCGGGTAACTCTGGGGCCAACGGCCTGACTTTC.